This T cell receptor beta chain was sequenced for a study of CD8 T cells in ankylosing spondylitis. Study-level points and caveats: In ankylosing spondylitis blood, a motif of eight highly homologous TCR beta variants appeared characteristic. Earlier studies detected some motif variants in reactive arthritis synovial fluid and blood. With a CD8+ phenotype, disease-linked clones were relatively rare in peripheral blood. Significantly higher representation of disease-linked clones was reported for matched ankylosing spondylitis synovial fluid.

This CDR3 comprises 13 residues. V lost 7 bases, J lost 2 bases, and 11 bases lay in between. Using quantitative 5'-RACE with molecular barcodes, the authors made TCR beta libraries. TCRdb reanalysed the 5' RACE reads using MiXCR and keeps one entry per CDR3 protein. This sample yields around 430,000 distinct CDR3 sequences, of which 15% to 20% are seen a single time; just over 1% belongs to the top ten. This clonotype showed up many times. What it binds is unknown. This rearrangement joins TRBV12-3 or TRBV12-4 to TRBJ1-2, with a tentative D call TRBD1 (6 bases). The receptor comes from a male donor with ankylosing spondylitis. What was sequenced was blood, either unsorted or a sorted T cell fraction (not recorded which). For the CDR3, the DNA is TGTGCCAGCACAGGACAGAGAAACTATGGCTACACCTTC. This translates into CASTGQRNYGYTF.